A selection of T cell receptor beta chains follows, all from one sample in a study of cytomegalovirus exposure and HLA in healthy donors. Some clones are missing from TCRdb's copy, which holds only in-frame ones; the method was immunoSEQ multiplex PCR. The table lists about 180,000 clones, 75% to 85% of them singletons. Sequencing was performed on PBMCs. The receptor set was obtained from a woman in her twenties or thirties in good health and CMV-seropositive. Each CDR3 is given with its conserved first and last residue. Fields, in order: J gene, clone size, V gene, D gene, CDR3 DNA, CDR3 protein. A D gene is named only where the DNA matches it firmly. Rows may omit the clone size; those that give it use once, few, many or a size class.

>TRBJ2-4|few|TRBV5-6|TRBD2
TGTGCCAGCAGCGAAGCCGGGGGGGCCAAAAACATTCAGTACTTC
CASSEAGGAKNIQYF
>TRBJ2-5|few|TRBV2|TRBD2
TGTGCCAGCAGGGCCGGGACTAGCTTAGCGGAGACCCAGTACTTC
CASRAGTSLAETQYF
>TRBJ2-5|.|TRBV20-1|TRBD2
TGTGCGGGGGGCCACCAAGAGACCCAGTACTTC
CAGGHQETQYF
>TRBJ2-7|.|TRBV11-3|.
TGTGCCAGCAGCTTAGGGAGAGGGGGATGGAGCTCCTACGAGCAGTACTTC
CASSLGRGGWSSYEQYF
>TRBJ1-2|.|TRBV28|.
TGTGCCAGCAGTTTAGCGGATAACTATGGCTACACCTTC
CASSLADNYGYTF
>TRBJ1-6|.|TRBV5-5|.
TGTGCCAGCAGCTTGGCGAGCTCCTATAATTCACCCCTCCACTTT
CASSLASSYNSPLHF
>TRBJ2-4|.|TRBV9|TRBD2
TGTGCCAGCAGCCCTCGGACTAGCATGGGCATTCAGTACTTC
CASSPRTSMGIQYF
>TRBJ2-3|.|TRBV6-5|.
TGTGCCAGCAGGAGCCGGTCCCTCACAGATACGCAGTATTTT
CASRSRSLTDTQYF
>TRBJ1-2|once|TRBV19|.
TGTGCCAGTAGTTTAAACAGGGTGGATGGCTACACCTTC
CASSLNRVDGYTF
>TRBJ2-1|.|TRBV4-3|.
TGCGCCAGCAGCCAAGATAACAGGGTTGCCTACAATGAGCAGTTCTTC
CASSQDNRVAYNEQFF
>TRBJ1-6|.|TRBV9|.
TGTGCCAGCAGCGTGGGCGGGGGCAGTTCACCCCTCCACTTT
CASSVGGGSSPLHF
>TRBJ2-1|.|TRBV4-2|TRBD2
TGTGCCAGCAGCCAAGATCTAACTATGGGACTAGCGGCCTACAATGAGCAGTTCTTC
CASSQDLTMGLAAYNEQFF
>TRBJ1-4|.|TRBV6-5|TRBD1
TGTGCCAGCAGTAGGACAGGGAGGGCGAATGAAAAACTGTTTTTT
CASSRTGRANEKLFF
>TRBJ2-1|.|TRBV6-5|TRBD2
TGTGCCAGCAGTTACGCGAGCGGGGCTGTCTACAATGAGCAGTTCTTC
CASSYASGAVYNEQFF
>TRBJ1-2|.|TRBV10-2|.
TGCGCCAGCAGTGTTTCAGTCACTAACTATGGCTACACCTTC
CASSVSVTNYGYTF
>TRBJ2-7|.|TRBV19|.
TGTGCCAGTAGTATGGCCAGCGCGCGCGAGCAGTACTTC
CASSMASAREQYF
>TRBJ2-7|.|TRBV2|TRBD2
TGTGCCAGCAGGACCGGGACTAGCGTAGTTTCCGAGCAGTACTTC
CASRTGTSVVSEQYF
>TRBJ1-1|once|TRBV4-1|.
TGCGCCAGCAGCCGCCTCTTTGTTGGGGAGGCTGAAGCTTTCTTT
CASSRLFVGEAEAFF
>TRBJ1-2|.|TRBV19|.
TGTGCCAGTAGTATTCGACAGAGCTATGGCTACACCTTC
CASSIRQSYGYTF
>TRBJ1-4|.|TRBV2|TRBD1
TGTGCCAGCACCGACTTGGGCACAGGGGGCTCAACTAATGAAAAACTGTTTTTT
CASTDLGTGGSTNEKLFF
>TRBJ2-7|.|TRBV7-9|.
TGTGCCAGCGGCCCCGGCAGGGACGAGCAGTACTTC
CASGPGRDEQYF
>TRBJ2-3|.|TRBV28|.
TGTGCCACTCGGGGGTCCACAGATACGCAGTATTTT
CATRGSTDTQYF
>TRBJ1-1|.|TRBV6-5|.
TGTGCCAGCAGTTACTCGAGAGGGAACACTGAAGCTTTCTTT
CASSYSRGNTEAFF
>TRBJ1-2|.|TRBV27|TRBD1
TGTGCCAGCAGTTTGACAGGGATGGGTAACTATGGCTACACCTTC
CASSLTGMGNYGYTF
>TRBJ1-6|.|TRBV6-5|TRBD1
TGTGCCAGCAGGGCCGGGACAGGGAATTCACCCCTCCACTTT
CASRAGTGNSPLHF
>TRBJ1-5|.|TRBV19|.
TGTGCCAGTAGTATCAGCCGTGGGGGGAATCAGCCCCAGCATTTT
CASSISRGGNQPQHF
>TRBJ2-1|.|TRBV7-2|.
TGTGCCAGCAGCCGGGACAACAATGAGCAGTTCTTC
CASSRDNNEQFF
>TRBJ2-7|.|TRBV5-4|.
TGTGCCAGCAGCTTGAAGGGGGGGGCCGTCTACGAGCAGTACTTC
CASSLKGGAVYEQYF
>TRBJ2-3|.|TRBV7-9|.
TGTGCCAGCAGCTCCCGACGGACTAGCACAGATACGCAGTATTTT
CASSSRRTSTDTQYF
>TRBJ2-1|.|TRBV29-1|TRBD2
TGCAGCGTTGAAGATAGGAAGCGGGGGCCGTCCTCCCCCGAGCAGTTCTTC
CSVEDRKRGPSSPEQFF
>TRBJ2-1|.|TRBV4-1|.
TGCGCCAGCAGCCAAGTAATGGCCCGGAGGGCCTACAATGAGCAGTTCTTC
CASSQVMARRAYNEQFF
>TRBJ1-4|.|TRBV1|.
TGCACCAGCAGCCAAGATCAAGCGGGGCTGGGGGAAAAACTGTTTTTT
CTSSQDQAGLGEKLFF
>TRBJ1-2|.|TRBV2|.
TGTGCCAGCAGTGAAACGGGGGGAGTGGGCTATGGCTACACCTTC
CASSETGGVGYGYTF
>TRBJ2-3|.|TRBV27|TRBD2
TGTGCCGGCAGTCCATATTGGACTAGCGGGGTTCCGGTGGATACGCAGTATTTT
CAGSPYWTSGVPVDTQYF
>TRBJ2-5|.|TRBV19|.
TGTGCCAGTAGTACGCTCGAGGCCTACGGGGGGCGGGGGACCCAGTACTTC
CASSTLEAYGGRGTQYF
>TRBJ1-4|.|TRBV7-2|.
TGTGCCAGCAGCTTCGGGGGGCAGCGAGAACTGTTTTTT
CASSFGGQRELFF
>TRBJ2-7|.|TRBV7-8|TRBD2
TGTGCCAGCAGCTCAAACGGGGGGGGCCTGTTTGAGCAGTACTTC
CASSSNGGGLFEQYF
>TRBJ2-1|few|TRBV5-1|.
TGCGCCAGCAGCTTGCAGGGATCCTACAATGAGCAGTTCTTC
CASSLQGSYNEQFF
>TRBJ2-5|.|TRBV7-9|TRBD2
TGTGCCAGCAGCTTAGACGAGCGGGGGGCCCAACAAGAGACCCAGTACTTC
CASSLDERGAQQETQYF
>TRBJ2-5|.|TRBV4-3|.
TGCGCCAGCAGCCCCGACGGGGTGGGAGAGACCCAGTACTTC
CASSPDGVGETQYF